The 28 T cell receptor beta chains below come from one sample, sequenced in a study of breast tumors, draining lymph nodes, adjacent tissues. Breast cancer patients provided tissue from their axillary draining lymph nodes. TCRdb reprocessed the multiplex PCR reads with MiXCR, giving one entry per CDR3 protein. The table includes 150,000 to 200,000 distinct CDR3 sequences, about 33% detected once. The sequenced sample consisted of axillary lymph node tissue. These TCRs come from a female donor with breast cancer. Some clones in this sample may be carry-over from other donors' samples.

In its sample, this clonotype was seen a few times. The chain links TRBV2 to TRBJ2-7, with 8 bases fitting TRBD1. Germline trimming cut 6 bases from V and 9 bases from J; bases unmatched to any gene: 10. CDR1 is SNHLY, CDR2 FYNNEI, per germline. This CDR3 region has 13 residues. This CDR3 reads CASRVQGVGGQYF. The DNA for the CDR3 is TGTGCCAGCAGGGTACAGGGGGTAGGTGGGCAGTACTTC.

Notes on this clonotype: The junction and the germline gene differ at one end; a read error may be behind it. The chain combines TRBV2 with TRBJ2-5; 8 bases agree with TRBD2. Germline V gene data show CDR1 as SNHLY and CDR2 as FYNNEI. The CDR3 contains 15 residues. CDR3 amino acids: CASRGVAGGPRTQHF. The CDR3 nucleotides read TGTGCCAGCAGGGGGGTGGCGGGGGGCCCTCGGACCCAGCACTTC. Together with reference TRBV2 and TRBJ2-5, the CDR3 gives the full variable domain: EPEVTQTPSHQVTQMGQEVILRCVPISNHLYFYWYRQILGQKVEFLVSFYNNEISEKSEIFDDQFSVERPDGSNFTLKIRSTKLEDSAMYFCASRGVAGGPRTQHFGPGTRLLVL.

The chain recombines TRBV6-5 with TRBJ2-7, with D possibly being TRBD2 (5 bases). This CDR3 has 13 residues. CDR1 MNHEY and CDR2 SVGAGI come from the germline V gene. V lost 8 bases, J lost 3 bases, and 14 bases lay in between. CDR3 nucleotides: TGTGCCAGCGCCCTGGGCCGGGACTACGAGCAGTACTTC. This encodes CASALGRDYEQYF.

This clonotype has ten or more counts. The genes are TRBV6-5 and TRBJ2-7; D possibly corresponds to TRBD2 (5 bases). This CDR3 comprises 15 residues. The V gene's germline CDR1 is MNHEY and CDR2 SVGAGI. Trimming removed 0 bases at V and 6 bases at J, with 15 bases between. This CDR3 reads CASSYSTPGSREQYF. DNA for the CDR3: TGTGCCAGCAGTTACTCGACTCCGGGATCACGCGAGCAGTACTTC.

This clonotype was counted ten times or more. The chain couples TRBV4-1 to TRBJ1-4; 7 bases are a match to TRBD1. Germline CDR1 MGHRA, CDR2 YSYEKL. With 8 bases clipped from V and 3 bases from J, the junction kept 9 bases outside the gene matches. The CDR3 has 15 amino acids. In nucleotides, the CDR3 is TGCGCCAGCGGCCTACTTACAGGGGCTAATGAAAAACTGTTTTTT. Translated: CASGLLTGANEKLFF.

To note about this clonotype: Since a much larger clone is just one base distant, this may be a read error. The V gene is TRBV6-5, the J gene TRBJ2-5; D is possibly TRBD2 (5 bases). This CDR3 is built from 15 residues. The V gene's germline CDR1 is MNHEY and CDR2 SVGAGI. The V gene lost 5 bases and the J gene lost 5 bases, with 18 bases spanning the gap. The CDR3: CASSHFGPEEETQYF. The CDR3 DNA sequence: TGTGCCAGCAGTCACTTCGGTCCGGAGGAGGAGACCCAGTACTTC.

This clonotype has a single count. The rearrangement links TRBV14 to TRBJ1-5, with D perhaps TRBD1 (5 bases). CDR3 length: 15 amino acids. Trimming removed 6 bases at V and 3 bases at J, with 15 bases between. Germline CDR1 and CDR2: SGHDN and FVKESK. The CDR3 sequence is CASSDRGEYNQPQHF. The DNA for the CDR3 is TGTGCCAGCAGTGACCGGGGGGAGTACAATCAGCCCCAGCATTTT.

The chain joins TRBV5-1 to TRBJ1-5; D is perhaps TRBD1 (6 bases). Between the trimmed V and J ends, which lost 1 base and 3 bases, there was a span of 8 bases. CDR1 and CDR2 from the germline V gene are SGHRS and YFSETQ. CDR3 length: 14 residues. The CDR3 sequence is CASSLTGSNQPQHF. The CDR3 coding sequence is TGCGCCAGCAGCTTGACAGGGTCCAATCAGCCCCAGCATTTT.

This clonotype was seen repeatedly, ten times or more. This chain connects TRBV10-2 to TRBJ1-5; 7 bases match TRBD1. The CDR3 contains 14 residues. V dropped 6 bases and J dropped 2; count of bases not matched to a gene: 4. CDR1 WSHSY and CDR2 SAAADI come from the germline V gene. CDR3 sequence: CASRYGQGNQPQHF. The CDR3 region has the DNA TGCGCCAGCAGGTACGGACAGGGCAATCAGCCCCAGCATTTT.

This clonotype came up a few times. This may come from a read error, since a much larger clone is one base off. This chain links TRBV6-5 with TRBJ2-6; the D gene is possibly TRBD2 (6 bases). The CDR3 contains 19 residues. Germline-derived CDR1 and CDR2 are MNHEY and SVGAGI. V lost 5 bases and J 0 bases, leaving 20 bases between the germline ends. The CDR3 loop is CASSHFPGGLPSGANVLTF. DNA of the CDR3: TGTGCCAGCAGTCACTTCCCCGGGGGATTACCCTCTGGGGCCAACGTCCTGACTTTC.

The CDR3 loop is CASSSGQGGHTEAFF. The CDR3 bases are TGTGCCAGCAGCTCCGGACAGGGAGGTCACACTGAAGCTTTCTTT. The rearrangement uses TRBV11-3 and TRBJ1-1, with 8 positions matching TRBD1. The CDR3 runs to 15 residues. CDR1 and CDR2 (germline): SGHNT, YENEEA. V was clipped by 4 bases and J by 3 bases; unmatched bases: 7.

The chain combines TRBV20-1 with TRBJ2-6; D is possibly TRBD2 (6 bases). The germline V gene encodes CDR1 DFQATT and CDR2 SNEGSKA (reference sequence). The CDR3 runs to 16 residues. V was pared by 0 bases and J by 4 bases, with 13 bases between. CDR3 coding DNA: TGCAGTGCTAGAGATGTGCGGACTACCGGGGCCAACGTCCTGACTTTC. Translating gives CSARDVRTTGANVLTF.

The chain recombines TRBV4-2 with TRBJ2-2, with D possibly TRBD1 on 5 matching bases. The CDR3 length is 13 residues. The V gene's germline CDR1 is LGHNA and CDR2 YNFKEQ. The germline V and J ends were trimmed by 5 bases and 7 bases, with 11 bases remaining between them. This chain's CDR3 is CASSSAGNGELFF. The CDR3 nucleotides read TGTGCCAGCAGCTCAGCAGGGAACGGGGAGCTGTTTTTT.

This clonotype was found many times. The rearrangement uses TRBV7-2 and TRBJ2-2; the D is unclear. This CDR3 is 15 amino acids long. From germline, CDR1 is SGHTA and CDR2 FQGNSA. V lost 4 bases and J lost 5, with 14 bases in between. The CDR3 DNA sequence: TGTGCCAGCAGCTCTCGACGGGTCGGGACCGGGGAGCTGTTTTTT. Amino acid sequence: CASSSRRVGTGELFF.

A remark on this clonotype: A junction end diverges from the germline sequence, so it may reflect a read error. This chain connects TRBV20-1 to TRBJ2-7; TRBD2 might be the D (5 bases). This CDR3 is 14 amino acids long. Germline loops: CDR1 DFQATT, CDR2 SNEGSKA (reference sequence). This chain's CDR3 is CSAPMEDESSEQHF. The CDR3 DNA reads TGCAGTGCTCCAATGGAGGACGAGTCCTCCGAGCAGCACTTC.

This clonotype was observed many times. The chain recombines TRBV2 with TRBJ2-7; TRBD2 agrees at 7 bases. The CDR3 is made up of 15 amino acids. With 4 bases clipped from V and 0 bases from J, the junction kept 6 bases outside the gene matches. Germline CDR1 is SNHLY and CDR2 is FYNNEI. The CDR3 DNA sequence: TGTGCCAGCAGTGGGGCTAGCGGCCGCTCCTACGAGCAGTACTTC. Amino acid sequence: CASSGASGRSYEQYF.

This clonotype was counted only a few times. This may be a read error, as it is one base from a much larger clone. The chain recombines TRBV6-5 with TRBJ2-7; D not resolved. Trimming removed 5 bases from V and 7 bases from J, with 15 bases in between. This CDR3 region has 13 residues. The V gene's germline CDR1 is MNHEY and CDR2 SVGAGI. The CDR3, as DNA: TGTGCCAGCAGTCACGAGATTCCAGGAGAGCAGTACTTC. This encodes CASSHEIPGEQYF.

Remarks on this clonotype: The CDR3 does not end in the conserved phenylalanine or tryptophan, so this is likely a read error. The DNA is left out, because the CDR3 cannot be placed on it with certainty; the CDR3 is given as TCRdb lists it. The chain employs TRBV5-6 and TRBJ1-1; the D call TRBD1 from the table was never checked on the DNA. The CDR3 spans 12 amino acids, including both terminal residues. In germline, CDR1 is SGHDT, CDR2 YYEEEE. CDR3 region: CASSLGAVGDSG.

This clonotype was counted at least ten times. V gene TRBV30 combines with J gene TRBJ1-6; D remains unclear. The CDR3 runs to 15 residues. V was trimmed by 4 bases and J by 7 bases, leaving 17 bases between them. Looked up from germline, CDR1 is GTSNPN and CDR2 is SVGIG (reference sequence). The CDR3 sequence: CAWKKEEVLNSPLHF. CDR3 bases: TGTGCCTGGAAAAAGGAGGAGGTTCTCAATTCACCCCTCCACTTT.

For this clonotype: Without the conserved terminal phenylalanine or tryptophan, this CDR3 likely stems from a read error. This chain joins TRBV19 and TRBJ2-2; D might be TRBD2 (6 bases). Germline V gene data show CDR1 as LNHDA and CDR2 as SQIVND (reference sequence). The ends were cut back, 6 bases at V and 2 bases at J, with 19 bases in the middle. The CDR3 totals 17 residues. In nucleotides, the CDR3 is TGTGCCAGTAGGAGATCTCCGGGGAGGACAAACACCGGGGAGCTGTTTTCT. This codes for CASRRSPGRTNTGELFS.

This clonotype came up many times. This sequence joins TRBV6-2 or TRBV6-3 and TRBJ1-2, with 10 bases matching TRBD1. Germline values: CDR1 MNHEY, CDR2 SVGEGT. V gave up 3 bases and J gave up 4 bases; unmatched junction bases: 5. This CDR3 comprises 15 residues. The CDR3 protein is CASSYDRGRIYGYTF. The DNA for the CDR3 is TGTGCCAGCAGTTATGACAGGGGGCGCATCTATGGCTACACCTTC.

In this sample, this clonotype turned up many times. The chain is built from TRBV29-1 and TRBJ2-5, with D possibly called TRBD1 or TRBD2 (7 bases each). The germline V gene encodes CDR1 SQVTM and CDR2 ANQGSEA. V gave up 4 bases and J gave up 2 bases, with 11 bases separating them. CDR3 length: 13 residues. As DNA, the CDR3 is TGCAGCGTTGCCAGGGGGGGACAAGAGACCCAGTACTTC. Protein product: CSVARGGQETQYF.

The gene calls are TRBV7-8 and TRBJ1-1, with 8 bases matching TRBD1. This CDR3 is built from 14 residues. Germline values: CDR1 SGHVS, CDR2 FQNEAQ. Trimming removed 7 bases from V and 3 bases from J; junction bases left unmatched: 7. This chain's CDR3 is CASNLRGPDTEAFF. The DNA of the CDR3 is TGTGCCAGCAACCTCAGGGGGCCGGACACTGAAGCTTTCTTT.

The rearrangement joins TRBV28 to TRBJ1-3, with D tentatively TRBD1 (6 bases). CDR3 size: 15 residues. Trimming took 4 bases from V and 3 from J, leaving 13 bases between them. Germline V gives CDR1 MDHEN, CDR2 SYDVKM. The CDR3 region has the DNA TGTGCCAGCAGTTCACAGGGAGGATATGGAAACACCATATATTTT. Protein: CASSSQGGYGNTIYF. Together with reference TRBV28 and TRBJ1-3, the CDR3 gives the full variable domain: DVKVTQSSRYLVKRTGEKVFLECVQDMDHENMFWYRQDPGLGLRLIYFSYDVKMKEKGDIPEGYSVSREKKERFSLILESASTNQTSMYLCASSSQGGYGNTIYFGEGSWLTVV.

Ten or more counts support this clonotype. The V call is TRBV2, the J call TRBJ1-2, with D perhaps matching TRBD1 (5 bases). Germline CDR1 and CDR2: SNHLY and FYNNEI. Trimming stripped 8 bases from V and 4 bases from J, with 17 bases between. The CDR3 covers 14 residues. CDR3 sequence: CASGGTDTAYGYTF. The CDR3 DNA follows: TGTGCCAGCGGGGGTACCGACACCGCCTATGGCTACACCTTC.

This clonotype was detected ten times or more. CDR3 DNA: TGTGCCAGCAGCCTTATTGACTCCCGGGAGCAGTTCTTC. It yields the protein CASSLIDSREQFF. The chain carries TRBV9 and TRBJ2-1; D is undetermined. V was pared by 4 bases and J by 10 bases, with 15 bases between. The CDR3 has 13 residues. CDR1 is SGDLS, CDR2 YYNGEE, per germline.

Many counts were recorded for this clonotype. The chain joins TRBV5-1 to TRBJ2-2, with a possible D match to TRBD1 (5 bases). There are 13 residues in the CDR3. V was shortened by 3 bases and J by 6 bases, with 9 bases between the two germline ends. Germline lookup yields CDR1 SGHRS and CDR2 YFSETQ. CDR3 in amino acids: CASSSGSSGELFF. The CDR3 nucleotides read TGCGCCAGCAGCTCAGGGTCTTCCGGGGAGCTGTTTTTT.

The J gene is TRBJ1-1, the V gene TRBV6-6, with unresolved D. V was trimmed by 0 bases and J by 6 bases, leaving 5 bases between them. The CDR3 spans 12 residues. Germline V gene sequence: CDR1 MNHNY, CDR2 SVGAGI (reference sequence). The CDR3 bases are TGTGCCAGCAGTTACTCAGGCCCTGAAGCTTTCTTT. It is translated as CASSYSGPEAFF.